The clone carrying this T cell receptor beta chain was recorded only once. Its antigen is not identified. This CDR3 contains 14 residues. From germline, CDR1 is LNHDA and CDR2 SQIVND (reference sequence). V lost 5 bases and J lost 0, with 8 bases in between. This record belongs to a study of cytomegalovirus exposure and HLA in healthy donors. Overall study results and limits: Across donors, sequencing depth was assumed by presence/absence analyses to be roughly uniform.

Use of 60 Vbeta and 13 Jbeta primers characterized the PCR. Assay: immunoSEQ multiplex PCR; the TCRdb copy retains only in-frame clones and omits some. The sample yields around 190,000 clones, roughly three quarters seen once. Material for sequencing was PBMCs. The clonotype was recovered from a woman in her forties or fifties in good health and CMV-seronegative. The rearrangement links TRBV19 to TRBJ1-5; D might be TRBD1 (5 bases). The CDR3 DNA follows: TGTGCCAGTAGTGGGGCCTATAGCAATCAGCCCCAGCATTTT. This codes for CASSGAYSNQPQHF.